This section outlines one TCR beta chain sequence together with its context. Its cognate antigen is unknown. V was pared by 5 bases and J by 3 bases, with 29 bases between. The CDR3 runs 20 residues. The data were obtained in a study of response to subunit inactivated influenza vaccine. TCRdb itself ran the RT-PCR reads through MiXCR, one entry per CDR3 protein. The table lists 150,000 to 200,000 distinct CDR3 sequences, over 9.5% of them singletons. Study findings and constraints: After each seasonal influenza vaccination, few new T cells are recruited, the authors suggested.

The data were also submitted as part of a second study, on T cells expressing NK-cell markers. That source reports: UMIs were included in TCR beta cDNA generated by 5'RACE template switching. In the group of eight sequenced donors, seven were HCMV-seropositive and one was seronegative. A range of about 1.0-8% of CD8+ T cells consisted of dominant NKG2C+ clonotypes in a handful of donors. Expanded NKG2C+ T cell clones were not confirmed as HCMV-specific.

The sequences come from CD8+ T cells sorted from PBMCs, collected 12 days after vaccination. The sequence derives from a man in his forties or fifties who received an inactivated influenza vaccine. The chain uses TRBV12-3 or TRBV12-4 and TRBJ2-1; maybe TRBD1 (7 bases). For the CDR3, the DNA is TGTGCCAGCAGTCCCGAACCCCGGGACAGCTGGATGGAGGGCTACAATGAGCAGTTCTTC. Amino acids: CASSPEPRDSWMEGYNEQFF.